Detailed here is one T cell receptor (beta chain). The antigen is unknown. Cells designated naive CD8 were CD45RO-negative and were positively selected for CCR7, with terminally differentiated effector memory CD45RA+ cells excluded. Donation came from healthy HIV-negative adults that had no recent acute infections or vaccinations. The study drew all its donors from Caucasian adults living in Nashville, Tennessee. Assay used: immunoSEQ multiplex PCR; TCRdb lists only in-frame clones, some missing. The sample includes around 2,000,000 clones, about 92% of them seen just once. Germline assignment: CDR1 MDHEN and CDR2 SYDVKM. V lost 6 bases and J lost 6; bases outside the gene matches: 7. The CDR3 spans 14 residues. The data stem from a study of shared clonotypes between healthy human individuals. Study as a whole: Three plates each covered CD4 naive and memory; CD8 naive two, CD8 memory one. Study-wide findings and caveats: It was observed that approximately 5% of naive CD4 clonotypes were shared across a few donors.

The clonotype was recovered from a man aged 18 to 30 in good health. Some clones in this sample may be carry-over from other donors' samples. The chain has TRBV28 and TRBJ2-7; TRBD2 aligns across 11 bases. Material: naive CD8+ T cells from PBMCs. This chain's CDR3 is CASSLAGGFGEQYF. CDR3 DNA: TGTGCCAGCAGCCTAGCGGGAGGTTTTGGCGAGCAGTACTTC.